One sample yielded the 15 T cell receptor beta chains listed below, sequenced in a study of blood T cell repertoires in COVID-19. Data came from immunoSEQ multiplex PCR; TCRdb stores just in-frame clones and leaves some out. The sample consists of about 260,000 clones, 85% to 90% of them appearing once. Source material: peripheral blood. These receptors were taken from a woman aged 35 to 49 who had recovered from COVID-19.

V and J are TRBV11-2 and TRBJ1-4; D is ambiguous. The length of the CDR3 is 16 residues. Trimming removed 5 bases from V and 0 bases from J, with 13 bases in between. Germline CDR1 SGHAT, CDR2 FQNNGV. The CDR3 sequence is CASSPRVLATNEKLFF. Written as DNA, the CDR3 is TGTGCCAGCAGCCCGAGGGTCCTTGCAACTAATGAAAAACTGTTTTTT.

The rearrangement links TRBV2 to TRBJ2-1; D possibly corresponds to TRBD2 (6 bases). CDR3 length: 12 amino acids. With 6 bases removed from V and 10 bases from J, the gap between germline ends came to 13 bases. Germline lookup yields CDR1 SNHLY and CDR2 FYNNEI. The CDR3 DNA reads as TGTGCCAGCAGCGGTGGGAGGAGGGAGCAGTTCTTC. As protein: CASSGGRREQFF. Full variable domain (rest looked up from reference TRBV2 and TRBJ2-1): EPEVTQTPSHQVTQMGQEVILRCVPISNHLYFYWYRQILGQKVEFLVSFYNNEISEKSEIFDDQFSVERPDGSNFTLKIRSTKLEDSAMYFCASSGGRREQFFGPGTRLTVL.

This chain uses TRBV19 with TRBJ1-1; no definite D call. The V and J ends lost 1 base and 9 bases respectively, with 12 bases between them. This CDR3 has 13 amino acids. The germline CDR1 and CDR2 sequences are LNHDA and SQIVND (reference sequence). The CDR3 bases are TGTGCCAGTAGTATAGGGCCGGAGATTCAAGCTTTCTTT. This gives the protein CASSIGPEIQAFF.

The rearrangement links TRBV20-1 to TRBJ2-3; 8 nucleotides align to TRBD2. V was clipped by 3 bases and J by 4 bases; unmatched bases: 9. The CDR3 has 15 residues. Germline lookup yields CDR1 DFQATT and CDR2 SNEGSKA (reference sequence). The CDR3 is CSASGQRGSPDTQYF. The CDR3 DNA reads TGCAGTGCTAGTGGCCAGCGGGGGTCCCCAGATACGCAGTATTTT.

The gene calls are TRBV5-1 and TRBJ2-3, with D maybe TRBD1 (6 bases). CDR1 SGHRS and CDR2 YFSETQ come from the germline V gene. The V end lost 0 bases, the J end lost 4 bases, and 18 bases lay between the germline ends. The CDR3 runs 17 residues. CDR3 coding DNA: TGCGCCAGCAGCTTGGTAAGGGGGTCCTACGAGCCAGATACGCAGTATTTT. Translation: CASSLVRGSYEPDTQYF.

The chain combines TRBV2 with TRBJ1-1; D might be TRBD1 (5 bases). The CDR3 has 13 amino acids. CDR1 is SNHLY and CDR2 is FYNNEI in the germline V gene. The V gene lost 8 bases and the J gene lost 4 bases, with 14 bases spanning the gap. CDR3: CASESGGGTEAFF. The CDR3 DNA reads TGTGCCAGCGAGAGCGGCGGGGGCACTGAAGCTTTCTTT.

The chain joins TRBV18 to TRBJ1-1; possibly TRBD1 for D (6 bases). The CDR3 totals 14 residues. V was pared by 4 bases and J by 3 bases, with 12 bases between. Germline values: CDR1 KGHSH, CDR2 LQKENI. CDR3 protein: CASSLNSGDTEAFF. CDR3 in DNA: TGTGCCAGCTCACTCAATTCAGGGGACACTGAAGCTTTCTTT. Full variable domain (remainder filled in from reference TRBV18 and TRBJ1-1): NAGVMQNPRHLVRRRGQEARLRCSPMKGHSHVYWYRQLPEEGLKFMVYLQKENIIDESGMPKERFSAEFPKEGPSILRIQQVVRGDSAAYFCASSLNSGDTEAFFGQGTRLTVV.

This clone has just a few counts. This chain connects TRBV10-3 to TRBJ1-6; 7 bases match TRBD1. The trim removed 4 bases at V and 7 bases at J, leaving 4 bases unmatched. This CDR3 comprises 14 residues. Germline V lookup: CDR1 ENHRY, CDR2 SYGVKD. The CDR3 DNA follows: TGTGCCATCAGTGGAGGACAGGAGAATTCACCCCTCCACTTT. This translates into CAISGGQENSPLHF.

This chain links TRBV9 with TRBJ2-7; possible D gene TRBD2, 5 bases. The CDR3 extends over 15 amino acids. V shed 4 bases and J shed 0 bases, with 14 bases lying between them. Germline V CDR1 and CDR2: SGDLS, YYNGEE. The CDR3 loop reads CASSPRTGSSYEQYF. CDR3 nucleotide sequence: TGTGCCAGCAGCCCTAGGACTGGGAGCTCCTACGAGCAGTACTTC. The whole variable domain, filled in from reference TRBV9 and TRBJ2-7, reads DSGVTQTPKHLITATGQRVTLRCSPRSGDLSVYWYQQSLDQGLQFLIQYYNGEERAKGNILERFSAQQFPDLHSELNLSSLELGDSALYFCASSPRTGSSYEQYFGPGTRLTVT.

V is TRBV3-1 (or the pseudogene TRBV3-2) and J is TRBJ1-4; maybe TRBD1 (5 bases). V lost 4 bases and J 1 base, leaving 22 bases between the germline ends. Per the germline V gene, CDR1 is LGHDT and CDR2 is YNNKEL (reference sequence). CDR3 length: 19 amino acids. CDR3 sequence (DNA): TGTGCCAGCAGCCCCCCTTTGGAGGGGCCTTGGGGAACTAATGAAAAACTGTTTTTT. As protein: CASSPPLEGPWGTNEKLFF.

This rearrangement joins TRBV11-2 to TRBJ1-1; D is undetermined. Trimming removed 4 bases from V and 3 bases from J, with 9 bases in between. The CDR3 has 13 amino acids. Germline CDR1 and CDR2: SGHAT and FQNNGV. The CDR3 bases are TGTGCCAGCAGCTCCGAGGGAGACACTGAAGCTTTCTTT. It yields the protein CASSSEGDTEAFF. The whole variable domain, filled in from reference TRBV11-2 and TRBJ1-1, reads EAGVAQSPRYKIIEKRQSVAFWCNPISGHATLYWYQQILGQGPKLLIQFQNNGVVDDSQLPKDRFSAERLKGVDSTLKIQPAKLEDSAVYLCASSSEGDTEAFFGQGTRLTVV.

This rearrangement joins TRBV9 to TRBJ1-2; D perhaps matches TRBD1 (6 bases). CDR1 SGDLS and CDR2 YYNGEE come from the germline V gene. CDR3 length: 17 residues. V dropped 3 bases and J dropped 4 bases, with 22 bases sitting between them. CDR3 sequence reads: CASSEGFTGKEGYGYTF. The DNA for the CDR3 is TGTGCCAGCAGCGAAGGCTTTACAGGGAAGGAAGGCTATGGCTACACCTTC.

This clone was observed a single time. In nucleotides, the CDR3 is TGTGCCAGCAGTGCGGCACCTCGGGGCACAGATACGCAGTATTTT. Its protein is CASSAAPRGTDTQYF. This rearrangement joins TRBV2 to TRBJ2-3; no clear D gene. The V end was cut by 4 bases, the J end by 1 base, with 12 bases between. The CDR3 is 15 residues long. The germline V gene encodes CDR1 SNHLY and CDR2 FYNNEI.

The rearrangement joins TRBV7-9 to TRBJ2-1; 10 bases map to TRBD1. CDR3 length: 15 residues. With V trimmed by 4 bases and J by 8 bases, 8 bases remained unmatched. From germline, CDR1 is SEHNR and CDR2 FQNEAQ (reference sequence). DNA of the CDR3: TGTGCCAGCAGCTCCGACAGGGGGCTCAGGGATGAGCAGTTCTTC. This gives the protein CASSSDRGLRDEQFF.

The chain combines TRBV10-3 with TRBJ1-2, with D maybe TRBD1 (6 bases). The CDR3 is made up of 15 amino acids. Germline CDR1 is ENHRY and CDR2 is SYGVKD. Trimming shortened V by 3 bases and J by 6 bases, and 17 bases separated the two germline ends. The CDR3 is CAISERSTGLNGYTF. The CDR3 bases are TGTGCCATCAGTGAACGCTCGACAGGACTTAATGGCTACACCTTC.